This T cell receptor beta chain was identified during a study of chemoradiotherapy in HPV16-positive cancers. General study findings and limits: Non-HPV-specific T cells did not expand in tumors during treatment, whereas candidate HPV-specific clones and E7-related motifs did.

Repeated repertoire sampling spanned the course of chemoradiotherapy. Data came from immunoSEQ multiplex PCR; TCRdb stores just in-frame clones and leaves some out. Of about 5,800 clones listed, 85% to 90% are singletons. A remark on this clone: Its antigen is undetermined.

In germline, CDR1 is SGHVS, CDR2 FNYEAQ. V lost 1 base, J lost 7 bases, and 17 bases lay in between. The CDR3 totals 15 residues. Sample: blood, taken from a patient who underwent chemoradiotherapy. The sequence came from a human donor with HPV-associated anogenital cancer. This chain joins TRBV7-6 and TRBJ2-7; D is unresolved. The CDR3 nucleotides are TGTGCCAGCAGCTTAGATGGCGAGCTCTTGGAGGAGCAGTACTTC. Translation: CASSLDGELLEEQYF.